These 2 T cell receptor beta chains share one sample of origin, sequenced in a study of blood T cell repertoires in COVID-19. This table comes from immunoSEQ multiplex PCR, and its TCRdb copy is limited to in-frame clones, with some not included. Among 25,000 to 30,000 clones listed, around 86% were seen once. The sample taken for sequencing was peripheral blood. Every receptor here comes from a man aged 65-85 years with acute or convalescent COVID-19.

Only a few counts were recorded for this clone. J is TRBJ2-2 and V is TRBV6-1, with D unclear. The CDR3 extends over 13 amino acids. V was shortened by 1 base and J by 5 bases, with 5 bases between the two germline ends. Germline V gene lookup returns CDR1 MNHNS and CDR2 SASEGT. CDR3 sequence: CASSEGRTGELFF. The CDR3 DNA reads TGTGCCAGCAGTGAAGGCAGGACCGGGGAGCTGTTTTTT.

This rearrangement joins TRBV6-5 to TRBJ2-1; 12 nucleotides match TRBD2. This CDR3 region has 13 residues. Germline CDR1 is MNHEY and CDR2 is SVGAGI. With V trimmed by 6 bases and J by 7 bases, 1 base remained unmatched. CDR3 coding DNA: TGTGCCAGCAGGACTAGCGGGAGTAATGAGCAGTTCTTC. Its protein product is CASRTSGSNEQFF.